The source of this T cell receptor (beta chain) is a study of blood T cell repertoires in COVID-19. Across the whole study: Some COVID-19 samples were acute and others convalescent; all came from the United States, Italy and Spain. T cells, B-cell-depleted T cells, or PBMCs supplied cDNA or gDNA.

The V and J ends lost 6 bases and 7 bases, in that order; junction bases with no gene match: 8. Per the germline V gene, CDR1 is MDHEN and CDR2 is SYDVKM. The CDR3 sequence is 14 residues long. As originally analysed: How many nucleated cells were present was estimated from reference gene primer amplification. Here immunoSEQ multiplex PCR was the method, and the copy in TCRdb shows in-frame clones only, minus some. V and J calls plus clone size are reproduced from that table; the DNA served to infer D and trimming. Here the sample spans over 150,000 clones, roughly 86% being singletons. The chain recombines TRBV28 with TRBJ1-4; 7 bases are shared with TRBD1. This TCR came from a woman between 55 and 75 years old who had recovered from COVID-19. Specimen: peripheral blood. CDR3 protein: CASSGNRGGEKLFF. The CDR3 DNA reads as TGTGCCAGCAGCGGGAACAGGGGTGGTGAAAAACTGTTTTTT.